These 11 T cell receptor beta chains were sequenced from one sample in a study of T cell responses to AZD1222 COVID-19 vaccine. Clones were sequenced by immunoSEQ multiplex PCR, and TCRdb holds only the in-frame ones, with some missing. This table has under 150,000 clones, over 85% appearing once. Sequencing used peripheral blood, obtained on day 0 of AZD1222 vaccination. These receptors came from an adult in good health.

CDR3 in amino acids: CASSLGTSGFSGANVLTF. CDR3 in DNA: TGCGCCAGCAGCTTAGGGACTAGCGGTTTCTCTGGGGCCAACGTCCTGACTTTC. The gene calls are TRBV4-1 and TRBJ2-6; 11 bases agree with TRBD2. Germline CDR1 is MGHRA and CDR2 is YSYEKL. The CDR3 totals 18 residues. Losses at the gene ends were 5 bases for V and 0 bases for J; bases not matched to a gene: 6.

V gene TRBV6-6 combines with J gene TRBJ1-1; no definite D call. Germline V gene data show CDR1 as MNHNY and CDR2 as SVGAGI (reference sequence). V was pared by 2 bases and J by 0 bases, with 7 bases between. The CDR3 covers 14 residues. CDR3 sequence reads: CASSYEQLNTEAFF. In nucleotides, the CDR3 is TGTGCCAGCAGTTACGAACAGTTGAACACTGAAGCTTTCTTT.

V is TRBV9 and J is TRBJ2-1; TRBD1 might be the D (5 bases). Deletions cut 7 bases from V and 6 bases from J, with 17 bases between. The germline V gene encodes CDR1 SGDLS and CDR2 YYNGEE. The length of the CDR3 is 14 residues. The CDR3: CASCPSGAFNEQFF. The CDR3 coding sequence is TGTGCCAGCTGCCCTTCTGGGGCGTTCAATGAGCAGTTCTTC. Drawing the rest from reference TRBV9 and TRBJ2-1, the complete variable domain is DSGVTQTPKHLITATGQRVTLRCSPRSGDLSVYWYQQSLDQGLQFLIQYYNGEERAKGNILERFSAQQFPDLHSELNLSSLELGDSALYFCASCPSGAFNEQFFGPGTRLTVL.

This sequence joins TRBV14 and TRBJ1-2; TRBD1 agrees at 8 bases. From germline, CDR1 is SGHDN and CDR2 FVKESK. The CDR3 contains 15 residues. Unmatched junction bases numbered 5, after V lost 0 bases and J lost 5 bases. The CDR3 region is CASSQDRNRGYGYTF. The CDR3 DNA reads TGTGCCAGCAGCCAAGATAGAAACAGGGGGTATGGCTACACCTTC.

The rearrangement links TRBV5-1 to TRBJ2-3; TRBD2 agrees at 10 bases. Trimming removed 7 bases from V and 7 bases from J; junction bases left unmatched: 15. The CDR3 runs to 16 residues. Per germline, CDR1 SGHRS and CDR2 YFSETQ. The CDR3, as DNA: TGCGCCAGCTACTCCGAGGTAGCGGGGGGAAGGAATACGCAGTATTTT. Its translation: CASYSEVAGGRNTQYF.

The chain combines TRBV7-3 with TRBJ2-1; 7 bases are shared with TRBD2. The CDR3 sequence is 14 residues long. Germline V lookup: CDR1 SGHTA, CDR2 FQGTGA. J was trimmed by 4 bases and V by 7 bases; bases with no gene match: 7. The CDR3 loop is CASNAGRGYNEQFF. CDR3 nucleotides: TGTGCCAGCAACGCGGGGAGGGGTTACAATGAGCAGTTCTTC.

This clone appeared a single time. The chain has TRBV28 and TRBJ1-4, with 7 bases fitting TRBD1. After removal of 8 bases from V and 4 bases from J, the junction contained 10 bases not matched to a gene. Per germline, CDR1 MDHEN and CDR2 SYDVKM. The CDR3 consists of 15 residues. CDR3 coding DNA: TGTGCCAGCTCACCAGGGGGGCAGTATAATGAAAAACTGTTTTTT. This gives the protein CASSPGGQYNEKLFF.

This chain joins TRBV9 and TRBJ2-3; TRBD1 or TRBD2 may be the D gene (5 bases each). The CDR3 covers 16 residues. The V gene lost 4 bases and the J gene lost 5 bases, with 20 bases spanning the gap. Germline V gives CDR1 SGDLS, CDR2 YYNGEE. CDR3 sequence reads: CASSPMDAPGGDTQYF. As DNA, the CDR3 is TGTGCCAGCAGCCCCATGGATGCACCTGGGGGAGATACGCAGTATTTT.

The V and J genes are TRBV18 and TRBJ1-1, with no clear D. The V end was cut by 1 base, the J end by 0 bases, with 12 bases between. CDR1 KGHSH and CDR2 LQKENI come from the germline V gene. CDR3 size: 16 residues. The CDR3 region is CASSPLNLGMNTEAFF. The CDR3 DNA reads TGTGCCAGCTCACCACTTAACCTCGGCATGAACACTGAAGCTTTCTTT. The full variable domain, its missing parts supplied by reference TRBV18 and TRBJ1-1, is NAGVMQNPRHLVRRRGQEARLRCSPMKGHSHVYWYRQLPEEGLKFMVYLQKENIIDESGMPKERFSAEFPKEGPSILRIQQVVRGDSAAYFCASSPLNLGMNTEAFFGQGTRLTVV.

The chain uses TRBV12-3 or TRBV12-4 and TRBJ1-2; possibly TRBD1 for D (5 bases). CDR3 size: 13 residues. V lost 8 bases to trimming and J lost 2 bases, with 12 bases between them. The CDR3 is CASGPRVNYGYTF. The CDR3 DNA reads as TGTGCCAGCGGCCCCAGGGTAAACTATGGCTACACCTTC.

The V call is TRBV3-1 (or the pseudogene TRBV3-2), the J call TRBJ2-7; a weak D match, TRBD2 (6 bases). CDR3 length: 15 residues. V was pared by 2 bases and J by 6 bases, with 17 bases between. Germline CDR1 is LGHDT and CDR2 is YNNKEL (reference sequence). The CDR3 DNA reads TGTGCCAGCAGCCAACTCGGGGGTAGGTGGTCCGAGCAGTACTTC. Translated: CASSQLGGRWSEQYF.